The T cell receptor beta chain described here comes from a study of blood T cells in healthy people across ages. At the level of the study: Template switching retrieved approximately one barcoded beta molecule for each two T cells. Study-wide points: TCR beta diversity was tightly associated with the proportion of naive T cells.

Isolation of PBMCs gave at least 7 million cells per sample. A word on this clonotype: Its antigen is unidentified.

Primers used in a second PCR of about 7 to 12 cycles were a sample-barcoded 5' primer and a J-beta primer mix. TCRdb passed the 5' RACE reads through MiXCR, listing each CDR3 protein once. The sample contains 1.8 million or so distinct CDR3 sequences, roughly 43% of which appear only once. Germline CDR1 reads KGHDR; CDR2 reads SFDVKD. Trimming left V 9 bases short and J 3 bases short, with 11 bases between. The CDR3 runs to 12 residues. V gene TRBV24-1 combines with J gene TRBJ2-7, with D uncertain. The source is a human donor in good health. Sample: blood. The CDR3 region is CATGSKLYEQYF. The CDR3 coding sequence is TGTGCCACCGGTTCAAAACTCTACGAGCAGTACTTC.